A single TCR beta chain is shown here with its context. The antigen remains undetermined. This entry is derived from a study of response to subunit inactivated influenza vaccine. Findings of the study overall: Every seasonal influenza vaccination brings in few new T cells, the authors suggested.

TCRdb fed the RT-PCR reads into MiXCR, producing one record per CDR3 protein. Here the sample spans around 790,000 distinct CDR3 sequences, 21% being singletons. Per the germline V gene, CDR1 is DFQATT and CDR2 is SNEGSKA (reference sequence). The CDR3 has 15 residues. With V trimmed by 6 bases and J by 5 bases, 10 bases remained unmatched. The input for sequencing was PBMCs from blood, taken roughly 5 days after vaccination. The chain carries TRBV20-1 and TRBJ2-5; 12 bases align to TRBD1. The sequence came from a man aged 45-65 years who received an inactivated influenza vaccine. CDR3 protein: CSAGTGGLPWETQYF. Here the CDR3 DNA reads TGCAGTGCAGGGACAGGGGGCCTCCCCTGGGAGACCCAGTACTTC.